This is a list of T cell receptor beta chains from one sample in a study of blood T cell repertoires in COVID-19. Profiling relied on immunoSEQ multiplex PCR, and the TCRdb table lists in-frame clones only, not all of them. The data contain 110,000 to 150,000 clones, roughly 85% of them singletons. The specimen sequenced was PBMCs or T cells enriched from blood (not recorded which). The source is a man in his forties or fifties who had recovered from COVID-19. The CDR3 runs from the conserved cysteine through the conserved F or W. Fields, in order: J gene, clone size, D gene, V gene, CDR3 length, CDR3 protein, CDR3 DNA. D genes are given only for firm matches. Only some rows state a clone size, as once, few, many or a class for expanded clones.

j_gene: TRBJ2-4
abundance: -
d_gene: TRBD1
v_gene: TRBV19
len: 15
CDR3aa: CASTLRSGQGNIQYF
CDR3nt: TGTGCCAGTACCTTGAGATCCGGACAGGGCAACATTCAGTACTTC

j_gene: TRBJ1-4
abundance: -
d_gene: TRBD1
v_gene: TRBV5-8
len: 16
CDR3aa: CASSLGDSSTNEKLFF
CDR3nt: TGTGCCAGCAGCTTGGGGGACAGTTCAACTAATGAAAAACTGTTTTTT

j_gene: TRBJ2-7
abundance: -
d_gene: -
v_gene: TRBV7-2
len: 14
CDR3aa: CASSLALYSYEQYF
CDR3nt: TGTGCCAGCAGCTTAGCGCTATACTCCTACGAGCAGTACTTC

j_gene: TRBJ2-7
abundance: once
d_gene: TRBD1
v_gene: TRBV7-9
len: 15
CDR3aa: CASSPRTGGTYEQYF
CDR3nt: TGTGCCAGCAGCCCAAGGACAGGGGGGACCTACGAGCAGTACTTC

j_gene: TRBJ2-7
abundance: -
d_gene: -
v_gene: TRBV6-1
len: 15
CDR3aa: CASSESVEPLYEQYF
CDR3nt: TGTGCCAGCAGTGAATCCGTAGAGCCTCTCTACGAGCAGTACTTC

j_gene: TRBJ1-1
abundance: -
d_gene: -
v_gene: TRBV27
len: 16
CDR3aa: CASKFFSEAMNTEAFF
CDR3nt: TGTGCCAGCAAGTTCTTCAGTGAGGCCATGAACACTGAAGCTTTCTTT

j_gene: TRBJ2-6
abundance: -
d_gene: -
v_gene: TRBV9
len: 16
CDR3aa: CASSVLSSSGANVLTF
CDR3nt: TGTGCCAGCAGCGTTTTAAGCTCCTCTGGGGCCAACGTCCTGACTTTC

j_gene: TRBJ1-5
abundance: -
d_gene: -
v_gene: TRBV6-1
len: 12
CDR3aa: CASSESELPQHF
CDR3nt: TGTGCCAGCAGTGAATCGGAACTACCCCAGCATTTT

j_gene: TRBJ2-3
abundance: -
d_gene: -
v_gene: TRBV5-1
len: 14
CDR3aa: CASSLDSSTDTQYF
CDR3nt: TGCGCCAGCAGCTTGGACAGTAGCACAGATACGCAGTATTTT

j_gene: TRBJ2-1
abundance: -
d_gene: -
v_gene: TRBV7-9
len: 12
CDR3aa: CAIRGIYNEQFF
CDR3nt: TGTGCCATTCGGGGGATCTACAATGAGCAGTTCTTC

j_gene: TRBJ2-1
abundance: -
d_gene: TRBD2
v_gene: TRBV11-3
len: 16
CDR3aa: CASSLGSASGVNEQFF
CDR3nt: TGTGCCAGCAGCTTAGGCTCGGCTAGCGGGGTCAATGAGCAGTTCTTC

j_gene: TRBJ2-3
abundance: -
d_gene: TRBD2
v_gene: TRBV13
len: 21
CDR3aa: CASSSLAQTSGRVFHTDTQYF
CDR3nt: TGTGCCAGCAGCTCCCTGGCTCAGACTAGCGGGAGAGTCTTTCATACAGATACGCAGTATTTT

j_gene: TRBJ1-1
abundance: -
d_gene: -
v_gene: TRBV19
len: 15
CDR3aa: CASLNPLGGVTEAFF
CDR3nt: TGTGCCAGTCTGAACCCCTTAGGGGGGGTTACTGAAGCTTTCTTT

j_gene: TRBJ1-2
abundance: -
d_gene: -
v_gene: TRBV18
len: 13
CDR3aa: CASSPRGNYGYTF
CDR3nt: TGTGCCAGCTCACCAAGGGGGAACTATGGCTACACCTTC

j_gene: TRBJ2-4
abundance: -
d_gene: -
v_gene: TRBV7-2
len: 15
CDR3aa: CASSLALGGKNIQYF
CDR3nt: TGTGCCAGCAGCTTAGCTCTCGGAGGCAAAAACATTCAGTACTTC

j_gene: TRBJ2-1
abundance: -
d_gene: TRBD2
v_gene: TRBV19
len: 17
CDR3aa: CASSIRTSGSSYNEQFF
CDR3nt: TGTGCCAGTAGTATCAGGACTAGCGGGAGCTCCTACAATGAGCAGTTCTTC

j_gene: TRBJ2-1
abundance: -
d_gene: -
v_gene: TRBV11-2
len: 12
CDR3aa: CASSEGEFRQFF
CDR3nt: TGTGCCAGCAGCGAAGGAGAATTTAGGCAGTTCTTC

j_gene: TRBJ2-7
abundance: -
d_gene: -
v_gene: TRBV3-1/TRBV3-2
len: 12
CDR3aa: CASSQAGNEQYF
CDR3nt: TGTGCCAGCAGCCAGGCAGGGAACGAGCAGTACTTC

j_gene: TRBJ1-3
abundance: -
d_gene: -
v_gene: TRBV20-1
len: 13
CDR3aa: CSASGGSGNTIYF
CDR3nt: TGCAGTGCTAGTGGAGGGTCTGGAAACACCATATATTTT

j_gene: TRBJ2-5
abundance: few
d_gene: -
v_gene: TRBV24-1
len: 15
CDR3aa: CATSDHQQGQETQYF
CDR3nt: TGTGCCACCAGTGATCATCAACAGGGCCAAGAGACCCAGTACTTC

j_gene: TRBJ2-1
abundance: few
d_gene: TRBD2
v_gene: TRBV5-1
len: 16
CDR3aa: CASSPTLAGGRAEQFF
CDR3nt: TGCGCCAGCAGCCCAACACTAGCGGGAGGGCGGGCTGAGCAGTTCTTC

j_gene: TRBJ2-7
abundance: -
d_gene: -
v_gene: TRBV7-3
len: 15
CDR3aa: CASSLGSGLQYEQYF
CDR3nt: TGTGCCAGCAGCTTAGGGTCCGGACTCCAGTACGAGCAGTACTTC

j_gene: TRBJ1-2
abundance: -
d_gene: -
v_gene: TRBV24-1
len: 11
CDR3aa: CATSDPYGYTF
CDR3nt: TGTGCCACCAGTGATCCTTATGGCTACACCTTC

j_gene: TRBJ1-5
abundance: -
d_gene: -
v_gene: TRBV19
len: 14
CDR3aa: CASQDRFSNQPQHF
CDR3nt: TGTGCCAGTCAAGACAGGTTCAGCAATCAGCCCCAGCATTTT

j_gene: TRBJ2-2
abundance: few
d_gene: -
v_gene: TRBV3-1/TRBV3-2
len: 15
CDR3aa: CASSPTTVRTGELFF
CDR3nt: TGTGCCAGCAGCCCTACGACCGTGAGGACCGGGGAGCTGTTTTTT

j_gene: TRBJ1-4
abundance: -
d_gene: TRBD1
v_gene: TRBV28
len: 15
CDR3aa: CASRRTGGYNEKLFF
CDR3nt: TGTGCCAGCAGAAGGACAGGGGGCTATAATGAAAAACTGTTTTTT

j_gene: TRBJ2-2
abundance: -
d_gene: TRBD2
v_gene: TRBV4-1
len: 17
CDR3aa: CASSQGTSGRLVGELFF
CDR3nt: TGCGCCAGCAGCCAAGGGACTAGCGGGAGGTTGGTCGGGGAGCTGTTTTTT

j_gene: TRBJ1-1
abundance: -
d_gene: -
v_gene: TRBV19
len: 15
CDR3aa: CASTQKTYSNTEAFF
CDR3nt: TGTGCCAGTACCCAAAAGACATATTCGAACACTGAAGCTTTCTTT

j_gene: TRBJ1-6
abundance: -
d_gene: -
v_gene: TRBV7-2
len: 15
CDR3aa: CASSLGSSYNSPLHF
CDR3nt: TGTGCCAGCAGCTTAGGCAGCTCCTATAATTCACCCCTCCACTTT

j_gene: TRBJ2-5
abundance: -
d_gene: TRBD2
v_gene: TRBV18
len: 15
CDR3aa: CASSRVAGQTETQYF
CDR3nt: TGTGCCAGCTCACGTGTAGCGGGCCAGACAGAGACCCAGTACTTC

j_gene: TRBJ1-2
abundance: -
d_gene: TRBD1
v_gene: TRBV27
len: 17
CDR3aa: CASRKKTPGQVIRGYTF
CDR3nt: TGTGCCAGCAGAAAAAAAACCCCGGGACAGGTAATTCGTGGCTACACCTTC

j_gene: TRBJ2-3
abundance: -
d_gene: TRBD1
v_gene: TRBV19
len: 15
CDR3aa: CASIDQTGRTDTQYF
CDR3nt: TGTGCCAGTATTGACCAGACAGGGAGAACAGATACGCAGTATTTT

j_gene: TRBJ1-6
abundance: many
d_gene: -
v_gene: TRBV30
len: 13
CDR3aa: CAWSNARGSPLHF
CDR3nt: TGTGCCTGGAGTAACGCTAGGGGTTCACCCCTCCACTTT

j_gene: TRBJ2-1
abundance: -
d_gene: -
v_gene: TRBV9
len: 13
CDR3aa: CASSQQTGTEQFF
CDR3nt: TGTGCCAGCAGCCAGCAAACCGGGACAGAGCAGTTCTTC

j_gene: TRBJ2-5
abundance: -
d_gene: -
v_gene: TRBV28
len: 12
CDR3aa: CASSLLRETQYF
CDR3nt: TGTGCCAGCAGTTTACTTAGAGAGACCCAGTACTTC

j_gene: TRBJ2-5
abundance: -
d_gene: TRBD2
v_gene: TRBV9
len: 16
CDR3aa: CASSPKAGGPSETQYF
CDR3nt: TGTGCCAGCAGCCCAAAGGCGGGGGGGCCCTCCGAGACCCAGTACTTC

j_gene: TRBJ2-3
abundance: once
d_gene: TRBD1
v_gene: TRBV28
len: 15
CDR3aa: CASRYGQGPPDTQYF
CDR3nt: TGTGCCAGCCGTTACGGACAGGGCCCCCCAGATACGCAGTATTTT

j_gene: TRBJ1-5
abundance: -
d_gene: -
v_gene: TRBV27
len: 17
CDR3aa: CASSQRTVGPQNQPQHF
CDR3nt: TGTGCCAGCAGTCAAAGGACAGTAGGGCCCCAAAATCAGCCCCAGCATTTT

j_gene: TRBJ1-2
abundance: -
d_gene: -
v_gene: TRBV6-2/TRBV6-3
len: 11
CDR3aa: CASSPAYGYTF
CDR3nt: TGTGCCAGCAGCCCGGCCTATGGCTACACCTTC

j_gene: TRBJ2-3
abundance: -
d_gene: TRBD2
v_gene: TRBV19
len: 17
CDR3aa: CASSIDTGRSSTDTQYF
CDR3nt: TGTGCCAGTAGTATAGATACCGGGAGGTCGTCCACAGATACGCAGTATTTT

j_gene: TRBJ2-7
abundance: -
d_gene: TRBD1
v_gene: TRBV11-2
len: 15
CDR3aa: CASSFQGVRSYEQYF
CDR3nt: TGTGCCAGCAGCTTTCAGGGGGTTCGCTCCTACGAGCAGTACTTC

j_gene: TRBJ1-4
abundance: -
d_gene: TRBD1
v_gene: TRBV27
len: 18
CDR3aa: CASSLGWTGEGANEKLFF
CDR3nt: TGTGCCAGCAGTTTAGGGTGGACAGGGGAAGGCGCTAATGAAAAACTGTTTTTT

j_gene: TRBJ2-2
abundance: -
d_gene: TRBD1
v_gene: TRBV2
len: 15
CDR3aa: CASRFTGANTGELFF
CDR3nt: TGTGCCAGCAGATTTACAGGGGCGAACACCGGGGAGCTGTTTTTT

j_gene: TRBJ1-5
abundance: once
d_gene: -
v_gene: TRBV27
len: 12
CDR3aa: CASRTGIQPQHF
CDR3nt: TGTGCCAGCAGGACAGGAATTCAGCCCCAGCATTTT